This T cell receptor beta chain originates from a study of technical replicates of blood from several donors. Measured with immunoSEQ multiplex PCR; TCRdb has only the in-frame clones, and not every one. The sample records about 83,000 clones, about 94% being singletons. This clone is a singleton in its sample. Per the germline V gene, CDR1 is SNHLY and CDR2 is FYNNEI. CDR3 length: 13 residues. V was clipped by 7 bases and J by 1 base, with 10 bases between them. The TCR originated in a human donor in good health. The chain joins TRBV2 to TRBJ2-5; D possibly corresponds to TRBD1 (6 bases). The sample was T cells isolated from PBMCs. The CDR3 nucleotides read TGTGCCAGCAAGGACAGAGCCCAAGAGACCCAGTACTTC. Its translation: CASKDRAQETQYF.